This T cell receptor (beta chain) derives from a study of cytotoxic CD8 clonotypes in ibrutinib-treated CLL. Study-wide context: Partial responses totalled about 24 and complete responses 2; after median around 72 months, about 15 remained remitted and roughly twelve progressed.

Germline V gene data show CDR1 as SQVTM and CDR2 as ANQGSEA. The V end was cut by 7 bases, the J end by 9 bases, with 19 bases between. The CDR3 is made up of 12 amino acids. Study-level results: Rising at ibrutinib response, clonality subsequently fell back toward baseline at progression. Clonality at baseline surpassed age-matched healthy donors and tracked circulating CD8+ T-cell counts.

As regards this clone: Its antigen is as yet unknown.

Clones were read by immunoSEQ multiplex PCR, and TCRdb kept only the in-frame ones, dropping some. Seen here are 45,000 or so clones, about three fifths observed once, and the top ten hold less than 30%. The clonotype originates from a human donor with chronic lymphocytic leukemia. This rearrangement joins TRBV29-1 to TRBJ2-7; unclear D gene. The material sequenced was PBMCs, taken after 24 months of ibrutinib treatment. The CDR3 loop reads CSAEGQDRGQYF. The CDR3 nucleotides read TGCAGCGCCGAAGGGCAGGACCGTGGGCAGTACTTC.